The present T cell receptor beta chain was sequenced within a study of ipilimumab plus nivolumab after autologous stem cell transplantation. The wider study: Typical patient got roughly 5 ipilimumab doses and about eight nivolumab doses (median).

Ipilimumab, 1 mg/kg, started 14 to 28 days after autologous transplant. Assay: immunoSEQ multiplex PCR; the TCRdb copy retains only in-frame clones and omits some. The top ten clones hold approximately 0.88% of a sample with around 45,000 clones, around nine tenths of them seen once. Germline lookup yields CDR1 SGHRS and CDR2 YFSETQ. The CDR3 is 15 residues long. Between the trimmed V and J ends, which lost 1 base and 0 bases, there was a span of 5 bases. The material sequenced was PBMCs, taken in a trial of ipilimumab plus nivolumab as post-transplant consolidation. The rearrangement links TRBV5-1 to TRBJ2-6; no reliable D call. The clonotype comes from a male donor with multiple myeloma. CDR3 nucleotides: TGCGCCAGCAGCTTGATAATCTCTGGGGCCAACGTCCTGACTTTC. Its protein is CASSLIISGANVLTF.